Each of the 23 T cell receptor beta chains below was sequenced from the same sample in a study of PD-1 blockade in mismatch repair-deficient tumors. The repertoire was sequenced with immunoSEQ multiplex PCR; TCRdb's copy has only in-frame clones and lacks some. The sample has 12,000 to 15,000 clones, 80% to 90% seen once. The sequenced sample was PBMCs, obtained about 15 weeks after starting pembrolizumab. The receptors originated from an adult with mismatch repair-deficient cancer.

The rearrangement links TRBV9 to TRBJ2-1, with unresolved D. The V and J ends lost 5 bases and 4 bases respectively, with 28 bases between them. CDR3 length: 19 residues. Germline V gene data show CDR1 as SGDLS and CDR2 as YYNGEE. This chain's CDR3 is CASSPKSARLASRYNEQFF. The CDR3 DNA reads as TGTGCCAGCAGTCCTAAATCTGCCCGACTCGCTTCAAGGTACAATGAGCAGTTCTTC. The whole variable domain, remainder taken from reference TRBV9 and TRBJ2-1, is DSGVTQTPKHLITATGQRVTLRCSPRSGDLSVYWYQQSLDQGLQFLIQYYNGEERAKGNILERFSAQQFPDLHSELNLSSLELGDSALYFCASSPKSARLASRYNEQFFGPGTRLTVL.

This CDR3 is CASSLVGSKQYF. In DNA form, the CDR3 reads TGTGCCAGCAGCTTGGTAGGGAGTAAGCAGTACTTC. This rearrangement joins TRBV5-4 to TRBJ2-7; TRBD2 might be the D (5 bases). Looked up from germline, CDR1 is SGHNT and CDR2 is YYREEE (reference sequence). Trimming stripped 0 bases from V and 8 bases from J, with 9 bases between. The CDR3 spans 12 residues.

This clone is a singleton in its sample. This sequence joins TRBV18 and TRBJ1-1, with a possible D match to TRBD1 (6 bases). CDR1 is KGHSH, CDR2 LQKENI, per germline. The V end was cut by 4 bases, the J end by 7 bases, with 16 bases between. CDR3 size: 14 residues. CDR3 loop: CASSQRDNFHEAFF. For the CDR3, the DNA is TGTGCCAGCTCACAACGGGACAACTTCCATGAAGCTTTCTTT.

The chain carries TRBV28 and TRBJ1-2, with D uncertain. The germline V gene has CDR1 MDHEN and CDR2 SYDVKM. Trimming left V 5 bases short and J 8 bases short, with 15 bases between. CDR3 length equals 13 residues. The CDR3: CASSLTWWSGYTF. Here the CDR3 DNA reads TGTGCCAGCAGTCTCACTTGGTGGAGCGGCTACACCTTC.

The chain joins TRBV18 to TRBJ2-3; 7 bases map to TRBD1. The germline CDR1 and CDR2 sequences are KGHSH and LQKENI. V lost 5 bases to trimming and J lost 0 bases; unmatched junction nucleotides: 8. The CDR3 is 16 amino acids. The CDR3 loop is CASSGQQGSSTDTQYF. The CDR3 DNA sequence: TGTGCCAGCTCAGGACAACAGGGGTCAAGCACAGATACGCAGTATTTT.

The gene calls are TRBV19 and TRBJ2-1, with TRBD2 as a possible D gene (5 bases). V lost 7 bases, J lost 9 bases, and 16 bases lay in between. The CDR3 length is 13 residues. From germline, CDR1 is LNHDA and CDR2 SQIVND (reference sequence). This CDR3 reads CASIGSAAGEQFF. The CDR3 DNA reads as TGTGCCAGTATAGGGAGCGCGGCAGGTGAGCAGTTCTTC.

The chain has TRBV5-1 and TRBJ2-1; 7 bases are shared with TRBD2. The length of the CDR3 is 16 residues. Trimming removed 0 bases from V and 12 bases from J; junction bases left unmatched: 15. Germline V lookup: CDR1 SGHRS, CDR2 YFSETQ. The CDR3 bases are TGCGCCAGCAGCTTGGAGGGCGGGAGCGTCCTTAAGAGGCAGTTCTTC. It codes for CASSLEGGSVLKRQFF.

Only a few counts were recorded for this clone. The V gene is TRBV15, the J gene TRBJ2-7; 7 nucleotides agree with TRBD1. This CDR3 region has 15 residues. Unmatched junction bases numbered 9, after V lost 1 base and J lost 6 bases. Germline CDR1 and CDR2: LNHNV and YYDKDF (reference sequence). CDR3 DNA sequence: TGTGCCACCAGCAGAGGGGGTGGACAGGTGGGCGAGCAGTACTTC. It yields the protein CATSRGGGQVGEQYF.

In this sample, this clone turned up a few times. The rearrangement uses TRBV5-1 and TRBJ2-7; TRBD1 is a possible D gene (6 bases). CDR1 is SGHRS, CDR2 YFSETQ, per germline. There are 13 residues in the CDR3. V lost 0 bases and J lost 10, with 14 bases in between. CDR3 coding DNA: TGCGCCAGCAGCTTGGGCCTCGACAGGCCCCAGTACTTC. As protein: CASSLGLDRPQYF.

V gene TRBV27 combines with J gene TRBJ2-5, with a possible D match to TRBD2 (7 bases). Between the trimmed V and J ends, which lost 8 bases and 5 bases, there was a span of 9 bases. The CDR3 extends over 11 amino acids. CDR1 and CDR2 (germline): MNHEY, SMNVEV (reference sequence). This CDR3 reads CASGRGETQYF. In nucleotides, the CDR3 is TGTGCCAGCGGGAGGGGGGAGACCCAGTACTTC.

The chain uses TRBV2 and TRBJ2-6; D unresolved. V gave up 7 bases and J gave up 2 bases, with 12 bases separating them. The CDR3 covers 15 residues. CDR1 is SNHLY and CDR2 is FYNNEI in the germline V gene. The CDR3 reads CASMLENTGANVLTF. The CDR3 DNA is TGTGCCAGCATGCTAGAGAACACTGGGGCCAACGTCCTGACTTTC.

The chain has TRBV7-8 and TRBJ2-4; 8 bases line up with TRBD1. Germline assignment: CDR1 SGHVS and CDR2 FQNEAQ. V was pared by 5 bases and J by 5 bases, with 11 bases of the junction left unmatched. The CDR3 is 16 amino acids. For the CDR3, the DNA is TGTGCCAGCAGCACAGGGGGAACAGGGTGGGAAAACATTCAGTACTTC. Translating it yields CASSTGGTGWENIQYF.

The chain links TRBV28 to TRBJ2-5; maybe TRBD2 (5 bases). CDR3 length: 15 residues. CDR1 MDHEN and CDR2 SYDVKM come from the germline V gene. Trimming pared 3 bases from V and 2 bases from J, leaving 13 bases between. The CDR3 protein is CASSFSLRGQETQYF. The CDR3 DNA sequence: TGTGCCAGCAGTTTCTCACTCCGGGGACAAGAGACCCAGTACTTC.

The chain employs TRBV7-3 and TRBJ1-1, with a tentative D call TRBD1 (5 bases). The CDR3 is 14 amino acids. The germline V gene has CDR1 SGHTA and CDR2 FQGTGA. V lost 1 base, J lost 3 bases, and 9 bases lay in between. The chain's CDR3 is CASSLMGRDTEAFF. The CDR3 coding sequence is TGTGCCAGCAGCTTAATGGGCAGGGACACTGAAGCTTTCTTT. The full variable domain, rest sourced from reference TRBV7-3 and TRBJ1-1, is GAGVSQTPSNKVTEKGKYVELRCDPISGHTALYWYRQSLGQGPEFLIYFQGTGAADDSGLPNDRFFAVRPEGSVSTLKIQRTERGDSAVYLCASSLMGRDTEAFFGQGTRLTVV.

The V and J genes are TRBV19 and TRBJ1-2, with D hard to call. The CDR3 consists of 13 residues. The germline CDR1 and CDR2 sequences are LNHDA and SQIVND (reference sequence). V lost 2 bases, J lost 3 bases, and 7 bases lay in between. This CDR3 reads CASSIKLHYGYTF. The DNA for the CDR3 is TGTGCCAGTAGTATAAAACTTCACTATGGCTACACCTTC.

The rearrangement joins TRBV4-2 to TRBJ2-1; 9 bases are a match to TRBD2. The CDR3 has 14 residues. Per the germline V gene, CDR1 is LGHNA and CDR2 is YNFKEQ. The junction had 3 bases not matched to a gene; V was cut back by 1 base and J by 8 bases. The CDR3 is CASSQGRTSDEQFF. CDR3 DNA sequence: TGTGCCAGCAGCCAAGGCCGGACTAGCGATGAGCAGTTCTTC.

V and J are TRBV7-9 and TRBJ2-2; the D gene is possibly TRBD1 (6 bases). V was clipped by 9 bases and J by 0 bases, with 17 bases between them. The germline V gene has CDR1 SEHNR and CDR2 FQNEAQ (reference sequence). The CDR3 is made up of 16 amino acids. For the CDR3, the DNA is TGTGCCAGTCGGGACAATTTAATGACGAACACCGGGGAGCTGTTTTTT. Translation: CASRDNLMTNTGELFF.

This chain joins TRBV2 and TRBJ2-5, with D possibly being TRBD2 (6 bases). CDR1 and CDR2 (germline): SNHLY, FYNNEI. CDR3 length: 12 amino acids. The V and J ends lost 11 bases and 0 bases respectively, with 10 bases between them. CDR3 loop: CAGRTNQETQYF. The CDR3 nucleotides read TGTGCCGGGAGGACAAACCAAGAGACCCAGTACTTC.

The CDR3 reads CASNEGLAGPTYEQYF. CDR3 nucleotides: TGTGCCAGCAACGAAGGACTAGCGGGACCGACCTACGAGCAGTACTTC. This chain joins TRBV6-6 and TRBJ2-7; 12 bases match TRBD2. The CDR3 sequence is 16 residues long. Germline CDR1 reads MNHNY; CDR2 reads SVGAGI (reference sequence). V dropped 7 bases and J dropped 2; count of bases not matched to a gene: 9.

Worth noting for this clone: The same CDR3 arises from other DNA sequences in this sample as well. The gene calls are TRBV6-5 and TRBJ1-2, with D unclear. The V gene's germline CDR1 is MNHEY and CDR2 SVGAGI. The CDR3 contains 14 residues. Deletions cut 5 bases from V and 6 bases from J, with 16 bases between. This CDR3 is CASSPLLRVNGYTF. In nucleotides, the CDR3 is TGTGCCAGCAGTCCACTGCTGAGGGTAAATGGCTACACCTTC.

This clone is a singleton in its sample. The V gene is TRBV27, the J gene TRBJ2-7; 8 bases agree with TRBD2. Germline assignment: CDR1 MNHEY and CDR2 SMNVEV (reference sequence). After removal of 2 bases from V and 3 bases from J, the junction contained 3 bases not matched to a gene. This CDR3 region has 14 residues. CDR3 DNA: TGTGCCAGCAGTTTACTAGCGGGTGGCTACGAGCAGTACTTC. Its protein product is CASSLLAGGYEQYF.

The V call is TRBV28, the J call TRBJ1-2, with 12 bases fitting TRBD1. This CDR3 has 15 residues. Germline loops: CDR1 MDHEN, CDR2 SYDVKM. V lost 6 bases and J lost 7; bases outside the gene matches: 9. The CDR3 loop is CASSLTGTGGVGYTF. As DNA, the CDR3 is TGTGCCAGCAGCCTAACCGGGACAGGGGGCGTTGGCTACACCTTC.

In its sample, this clone was seen once. This chain links TRBV2 with TRBJ2-1; D gene ambiguous. Germline CDR1 and CDR2: SNHLY and FYNNEI. The CDR3 runs 13 residues. The V end was cut by 5 bases, the J end by 0 bases, with 5 bases between. Here the CDR3 DNA reads TGTGCCAGCAGTCTGAGCTCCTACAATGAGCAGTTCTTC. Protein: CASSLSSYNEQFF. Supplemented by reference TRBV2 and TRBJ2-1, the full variable domain reads EPEVTQTPSHQVTQMGQEVILRCVPISNHLYFYWYRQILGQKVEFLVSFYNNEISEKSEIFDDQFSVERPDGSNFTLKIRSTKLEDSAMYFCASSLSSYNEQFFGPGTRLTVL.